This passage covers 19 T cell receptor beta chains from one sample sequenced in a study of vaccination and CD4 T cells after COVID-19. The treatment here: roughly 11-day PBMC culture with coronavirus spike peptide pools or control peptides (ViraFEST assay). Once obtained from cultured CD4+ T cells, the DNA was sequenced using the Oncomine TCR Beta short-read assay. TCRdb re-called the PCR reads with MiXCR, one entry per CDR3 protein. The table shows some 12,000 distinct CDR3 sequences, with roughly half occurring only once. These receptors have no identified antigens. The sequencing input was CD4+ T cells from blood, cultured in vitro. These receptors were obtained from a human donor who had recovered from COVID-19.

This sequence joins TRBV30 and TRBJ2-5; D is unresolved. Germline V gene sequence: CDR1 GTSNPN, CDR2 SVGIG (reference sequence). This CDR3 has 12 amino acids. V dropped 2 bases and J dropped 2 bases, with 6 bases sitting between them. CDR3 loop: CAWSQQQETQYF. Here the CDR3 DNA reads TGTGCCTGGAGTCAGCAACAAGAGACCCAGTACTTC.

The chain is built from TRBV29-1 and TRBJ2-3, with no clear D. Germline values: CDR1 SQVTM, CDR2 ANQGSEA. This CDR3 has 12 amino acids. The CDR3 sequence is CSGNWEADTQYF. The CDR3 DNA sequence: TGCAGTGGCAACTGGGAAGCAGATACGCAGTATTTT.

The chain recombines TRBV9 with TRBJ2-1; 7 positions agree with TRBD1. The CDR3 consists of 15 residues. The V segment lost 2 bases and the J segment 9 bases; nucleotides outside the gene matches: 11. Germline values: CDR1 SGDLS, CDR2 YYNGEE. The chain's CDR3 is CASSVRQGLGSEQFF. The CDR3 nucleotides are TGTGCCAGCAGCGTTAGACAGGGTCTGGGGAGTGAGCAGTTCTTC.

V gene TRBV2 combines with J gene TRBJ2-5; 7 positions match TRBD1. Looked up from germline, CDR1 is SNHLY and CDR2 is FYNNEI. J was trimmed by 4 bases and V by 6 bases; bases with no gene match: 5. CDR3 length: 13 residues. CDR3 nucleotides: TGTGCCAGCAGGAGGGGGCTAGTAGAGACCCAGTACTTC. Translated: CASRRGLVETQYF.

The chain is built from TRBV12-5 and TRBJ2-1; 16 nucleotides match TRBD2. Germline V gene sequence: CDR1 LGHNT, CDR2 FRNRAP. With V trimmed by 0 bases and J by 7 bases, 3 bases remained unmatched. CDR3 length: 17 residues. This CDR3 is CASGLVGLAGGGNEQFF. The CDR3 bases are TGTGCTAGTGGTTTGGTGGGACTAGCGGGAGGGGGAAATGAGCAGTTCTTC.

Worth noting for this clonotype: Compared with germline, one end of the junction differs, possibly owing to a read error. The J gene is TRBJ2-3, the V gene TRBV24-1, with TRBD2 identical over 13 bases. The CDR3 consists of 17 residues. Per the germline V gene, CDR1 is KGHDR and CDR2 is SFDVKD. CDR3 nucleotide sequence: TGTGCCATCAGTGATTTAAAGGGACTAGCGGGAACAGATACGCAGTATTTT. Translation gives CAISDLKGLAGTDTQYF.

The V and J genes are TRBV6-1 and TRBJ2-6; D is perhaps TRBD2 (5 bases). The CDR3 has 16 amino acids. V was shortened by 6 bases and J by 0 bases, with 12 bases between the two germline ends. Germline V lookup: CDR1 MNHNS, CDR2 SASEGT. The CDR3 region has the DNA TGTGCCAGCAGACTAGGACCGAGCTCTGGGGCCAACGTCCTGACTTTC. Residues: CASRLGPSSGANVLTF.

The CDR3 nucleotides are TGCAGTGCCAGATCGTCAGGCCACACCGGGGAGCTGTTTTTT. It yields the protein CSARSSGHTGELFF. This chain connects TRBV20-1 to TRBJ2-2; D gene uncertain. The CDR3 spans 14 residues. Germline lookup yields CDR1 DFQATT and CDR2 SNEGSKA (reference sequence). Trimming took off 6 bases at V and 3 bases at J, with 14 bases between the two ends.

The V call is TRBV15, the J call TRBJ2-2; TRBD1 is a possible D gene (6 bases). V dropped 0 bases and J dropped 5 bases, with 10 bases sitting between them. CDR1 and CDR2 from the germline V gene are LNHNV and YYDKDF (reference sequence). The CDR3 has 15 residues. CDR3 nucleotides: TGTGCCACCAGCAGAGAAAACAGGGAGACCGGGGAGCTGTTTTTT. Its translation: CATSRENRETGELFF.

This clonotype has more than one count but fewer than ten. The rearrangement uses TRBV15 and TRBJ1-2, with D unresolved. CDR1 is LNHNV, CDR2 YYDKDF, per germline (reference sequence). This CDR3 has 14 amino acids. Trimming pared 0 bases from V and 4 bases from J, leaving 9 bases between. As DNA, the CDR3 is TGTGCCACCAGCAGAGAGGCTCTCTCCTATGGCTACACCTTC. Amino acid sequence: CATSREALSYGYTF.

J is TRBJ2-2 and V is TRBV6-5; D is perhaps TRBD1 or TRBD2 (5 bases each). CDR1 is MNHEY and CDR2 is SVGAGI in the germline V gene. V was trimmed by 6 bases and J by 5 bases, leaving 19 bases between them. The CDR3 has 16 residues. The CDR3 region is CASRFSGRRRTGELFF. CDR3 nucleotides: TGTGCCAGCAGGTTCTCGGGACGGAGAAGGACCGGGGAGCTGTTTTTT.

The V and J genes are TRBV20-1 and TRBJ2-5, with D hard to call. V dropped 6 bases and J dropped 1 base, with 9 bases sitting between them. This CDR3 contains 12 residues. The V gene's germline CDR1 is DFQATT and CDR2 SNEGSKA (reference sequence). The CDR3 DNA reads TGCAGTGCACAAGACTTCCAAGAGACCCAGTACTTC. Residues: CSAQDFQETQYF.

This clonotype was observed a few times. The gene calls are TRBV27 and TRBJ1-2; 9 bases match TRBD1. Per germline, CDR1 MNHEY and CDR2 SMNVEV (reference sequence). V shed 2 bases and J 8 bases; nucleotides not matched to a gene: 6. The CDR3 length is 14 residues. The DNA of the CDR3 is TGTGCCAGCAGTTTACGGGACAGGGCGAACGGCTACACCTTC. Its protein is CASSLRDRANGYTF.

V is TRBV7-2 and J is TRBJ2-3, with D possibly being TRBD2 (5 bases). Per the germline V gene, CDR1 is SGHTA and CDR2 is FQGNSA. The CDR3 has 14 amino acids. The ends were cut back, 2 bases at V and 2 bases at J, with 8 bases in the middle. Written as DNA, the CDR3 is TGTGCCAGCAGCTTAACCCGGGACACAGATACGCAGTATTTT. Protein: CASSLTRDTDTQYF.

This clonotype has just a few counts. The chain combines TRBV5-8 with TRBJ1-5; D gene uncertain. Looked up from germline, CDR1 is SGHTS and CDR2 is YDEGEE. Trimming left V 0 bases short and J 0 bases short, with 7 bases between. This CDR3 has 15 amino acids. The CDR3 region has the DNA TGTGCCAGCAGCTTGGAACAATATAGCAATCAGCCCCAGCATTTT. It yields the protein CASSLEQYSNQPQHF. The variable domain in full, completed from reference TRBV5-8 and TRBJ1-5, reads EAGVTQSPTHLIKTRGQQATLRCSPISGHTSVYWYQQALGLGLQFLLWYDEGEERNRGNFPPRFSGRQFPNYSSELNVNALELEDSALYLCASSLEQYSNQPQHFGDGTRLSIL.

J is TRBJ2-5 and V is TRBV28, with 9 bases aligning to TRBD2. CDR1 is MDHEN, CDR2 SYDVKM, per germline. The CDR3 spans 17 residues. The V gene end was trimmed by 1 base and the J gene end by 5 bases; junction bases not matched to a gene: 11. CDR3 in amino acids: CASSLFGASGTVETQYF. The CDR3 DNA sequence: TGTGCCAGCAGTTTATTCGGGGCTAGCGGGACCGTGGAGACCCAGTACTTC.

The gene calls are TRBV6-2 or TRBV6-3 and TRBJ2-1; 8 bases match TRBD2. Germline CDR1 is MNHEY and CDR2 is SVGEGT. J gave up 6 bases and V 6 bases, and 10 bases lay outside the gene matches. This CDR3 spans 15 amino acids. This CDR3 reads CASSHEIAGSNEQFF. The DNA for the CDR3 is TGTGCCAGCAGCCATGAGATAGCGGGATCCAATGAGCAGTTCTTC.

V usage is TRBV30 and J usage is TRBJ2-5; 7 nucleotides line up with TRBD1. J was trimmed by 4 bases and V by 3 bases; bases with no gene match: 14. CDR3 size: 16 residues. CDR1 GTSNPN and CDR2 SVGIG come from the germline V gene (reference sequence). The CDR3 spells CAWSPEQDRSPETQYF. The CDR3, as DNA: TGTGCCTGGAGCCCAGAGCAGGACAGGTCCCCAGAGACCCAGTACTTC.

This rearrangement joins TRBV12-3 or TRBV12-4 to TRBJ2-5; TRBD2 agrees at 11 bases. Trimming removed 5 bases from V and 2 bases from J; junction bases left unmatched: 7. The CDR3 has 16 residues. This chain's CDR3 is CASSITSGSGQETQYF. For the CDR3, the DNA is TGTGCCAGCAGTATCACTAGCGGGAGCGGACAAGAGACCCAGTACTTC.